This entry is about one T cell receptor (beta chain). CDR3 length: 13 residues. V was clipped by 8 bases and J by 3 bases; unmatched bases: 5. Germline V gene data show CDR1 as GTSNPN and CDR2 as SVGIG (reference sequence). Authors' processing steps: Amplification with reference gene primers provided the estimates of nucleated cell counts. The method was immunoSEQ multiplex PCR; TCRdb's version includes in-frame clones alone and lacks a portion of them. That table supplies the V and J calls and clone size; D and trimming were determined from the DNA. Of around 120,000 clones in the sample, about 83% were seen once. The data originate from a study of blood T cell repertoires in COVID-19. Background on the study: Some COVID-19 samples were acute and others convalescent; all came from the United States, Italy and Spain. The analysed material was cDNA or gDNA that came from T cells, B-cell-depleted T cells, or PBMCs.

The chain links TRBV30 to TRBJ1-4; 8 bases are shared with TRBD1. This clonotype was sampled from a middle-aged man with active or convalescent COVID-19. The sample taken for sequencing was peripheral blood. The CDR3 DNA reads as TGTGCCGGTGAGGGACAGGCTAATGAAAAACTGTTTTTT. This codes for CAGEGQANEKLFF. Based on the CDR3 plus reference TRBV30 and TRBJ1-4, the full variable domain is SQTIHQWPATLVQPVGSPLSLECTVEGTSNPNLYWYRQAAGRGLQLLFYSVGIGQISSEVPQNLSASRPQDRQFILSSKKLLLSDSGFYLCAGEGQANEKLFFGSGTQLSVL.